This TCR beta chain emerged from a study of identical twins. The study, taken as a whole, reports: Instead of following the same donors, the conclusions were based on cross-sectional statistical analysis. Alpha sequences out of frame and shared by twins had excess low generation probability. The models gave estimates that fell short of the out-of-frame TCR alpha sharing seen in monozygotic twins.

This clonotype was recorded at least ten times. Its antigen is not identified. Carrying unique molecular identifiers, the cDNA also gained a universal primer site through template switching. Each CDR3 protein is one row after TCRdb ran MiXCR on the 5' RACE reads. The table includes 750,000 to 950,000 distinct CDR3 sequences, roughly 12% detected once. Germline V CDR1 and CDR2: DFQATT, SNEGSKA (reference sequence). The CDR3 spans 15 residues. The V end was cut by 3 bases, the J end by 2 bases, with 17 bases between. The data were also submitted as part of a second study, on yellow fever vaccine responses in identical twins.

This chain connects TRBV20-1 to TRBJ2-7; D is perhaps TRBD2 (6 bases). Sequenced material: PBMCs. The receptor was isolated from a woman younger than 30 in good health. The CDR3 loop is CSARGRGVGTYEQYF. CDR3 in DNA: TGCAGTGCTAGGGGACGCGGGGTGGGTACCTACGAGCAGTACTTC.